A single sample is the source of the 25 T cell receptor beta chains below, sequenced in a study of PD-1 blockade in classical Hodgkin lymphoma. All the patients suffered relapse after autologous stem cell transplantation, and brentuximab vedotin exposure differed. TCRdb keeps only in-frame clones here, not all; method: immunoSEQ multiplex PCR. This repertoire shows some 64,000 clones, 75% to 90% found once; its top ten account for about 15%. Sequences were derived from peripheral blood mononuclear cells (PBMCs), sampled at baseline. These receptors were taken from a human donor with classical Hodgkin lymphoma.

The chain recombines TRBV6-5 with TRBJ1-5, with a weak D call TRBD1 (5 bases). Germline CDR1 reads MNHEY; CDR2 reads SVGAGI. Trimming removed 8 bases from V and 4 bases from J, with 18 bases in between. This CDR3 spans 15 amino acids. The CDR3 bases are TGTGCCAGCGCCCAGGACGGGGGATTTAATCAGCCCCAGCATTTT. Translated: CASAQDGGFNQPQHF.

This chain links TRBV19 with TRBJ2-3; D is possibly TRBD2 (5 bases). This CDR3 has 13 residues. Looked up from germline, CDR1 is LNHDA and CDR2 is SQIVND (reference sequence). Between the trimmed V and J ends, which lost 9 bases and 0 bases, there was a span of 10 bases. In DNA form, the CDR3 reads TGTGCCAGCCGGGGTACTAGCACAGATACGCAGTATTTT. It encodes CASRGTSTDTQYF.

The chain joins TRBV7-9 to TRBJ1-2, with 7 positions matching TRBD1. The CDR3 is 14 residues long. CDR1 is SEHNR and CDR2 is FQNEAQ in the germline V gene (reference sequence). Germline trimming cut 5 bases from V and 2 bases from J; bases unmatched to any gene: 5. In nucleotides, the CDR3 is TGTGCCAGCAGCCCGACAGGGCCGAACTATGGCTACACCTTC. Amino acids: CASSPTGPNYGYTF.

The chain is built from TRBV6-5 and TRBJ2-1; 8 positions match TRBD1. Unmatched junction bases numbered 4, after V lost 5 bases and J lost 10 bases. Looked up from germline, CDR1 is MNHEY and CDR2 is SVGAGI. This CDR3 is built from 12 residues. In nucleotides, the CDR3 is TGTGCCAGCAGTGGACAGGGCGGAGAGCAGTTCTTC. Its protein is CASSGQGGEQFF.

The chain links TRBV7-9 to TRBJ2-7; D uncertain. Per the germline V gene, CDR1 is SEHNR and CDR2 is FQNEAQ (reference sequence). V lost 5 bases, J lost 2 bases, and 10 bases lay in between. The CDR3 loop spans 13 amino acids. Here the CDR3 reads CASSPPSAYEQYF. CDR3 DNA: TGTGCCAGCAGCCCCCCCAGTGCCTACGAGCAGTACTTC.

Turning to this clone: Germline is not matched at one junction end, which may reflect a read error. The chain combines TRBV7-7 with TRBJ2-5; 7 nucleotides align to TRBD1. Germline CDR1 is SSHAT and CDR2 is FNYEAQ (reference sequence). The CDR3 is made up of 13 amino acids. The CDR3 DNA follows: TGTGCTAGCAGCTTAGGACAGGCAGAGACCCAGTACTTC. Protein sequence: CASSLGQAETQYF.

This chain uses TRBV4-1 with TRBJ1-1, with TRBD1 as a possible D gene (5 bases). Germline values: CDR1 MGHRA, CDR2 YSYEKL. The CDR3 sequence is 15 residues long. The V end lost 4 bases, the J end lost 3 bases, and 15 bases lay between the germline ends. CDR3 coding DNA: TGCGCCAGCAGCCTCAGGTGGGGAGGGGACACTGAAGCTTTCTTT. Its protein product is CASSLRWGGDTEAFF.

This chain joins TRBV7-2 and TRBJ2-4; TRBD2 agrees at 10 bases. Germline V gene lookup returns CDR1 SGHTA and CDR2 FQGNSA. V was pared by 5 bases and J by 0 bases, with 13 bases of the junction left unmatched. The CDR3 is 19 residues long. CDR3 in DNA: TGTGCCAGCAGCCCGACCTCCCTAGCGGGGGCCATAGCCAAAAACATTCAGTACTTC. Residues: CASSPTSLAGAIAKNIQYF.

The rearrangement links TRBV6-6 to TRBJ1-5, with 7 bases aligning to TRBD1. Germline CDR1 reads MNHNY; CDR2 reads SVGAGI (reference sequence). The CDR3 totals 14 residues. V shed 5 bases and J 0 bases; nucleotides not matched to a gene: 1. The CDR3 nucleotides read TGTGCCAGCAGTGCAGGGGGTAGCAATCAGCCCCAGCATTTT. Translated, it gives CASSAGGSNQPQHF.

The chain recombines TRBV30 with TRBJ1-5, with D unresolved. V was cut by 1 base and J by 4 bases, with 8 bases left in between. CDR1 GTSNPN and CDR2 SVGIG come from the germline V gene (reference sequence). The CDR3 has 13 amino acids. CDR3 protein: CAWSDGNNQPQHF. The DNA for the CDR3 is TGTGCCTGGAGTGATGGGAATAATCAGCCCCAGCATTTT.

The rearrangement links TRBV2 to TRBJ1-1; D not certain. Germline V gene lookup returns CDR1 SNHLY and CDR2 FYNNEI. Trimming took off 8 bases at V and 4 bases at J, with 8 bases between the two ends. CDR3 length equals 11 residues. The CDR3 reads CASPGVTEAFF. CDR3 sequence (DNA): TGTGCCAGCCCTGGGGTCACTGAAGCTTTCTTT.

The CDR3: CASSEGQTTNEKLFF. The CDR3 DNA follows: TGTGCCAGCAGCGAGGGACAGACAACTAATGAAAAACTGTTTTTT. The rearrangement links TRBV5-4 to TRBJ1-4, with TRBD1 matching over 7 bases. Germline CDR1 SGHNT, CDR2 YYREEE (reference sequence). Trimming removed 4 bases from V and 0 bases from J; junction bases left unmatched: 3. This CDR3 has 15 amino acids. Supplemented by reference TRBV5-4 and TRBJ1-4, the full variable domain reads ETGVTQSPTHLIKTRGQQVTLRCSSQSGHNTVSWYQQALGQGPQFIFQYYREEENGRGNFPPRFSGLQFPNYSSELNVNALELDDSALYLCASSEGQTTNEKLFFGSGTQLSVL.

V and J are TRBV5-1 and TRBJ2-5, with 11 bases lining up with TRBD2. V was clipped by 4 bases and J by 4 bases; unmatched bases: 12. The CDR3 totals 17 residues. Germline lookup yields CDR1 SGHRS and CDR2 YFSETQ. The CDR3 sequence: CASSPVAGGLSRETQYF. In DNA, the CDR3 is TGCGCCAGCAGCCCCGTAGCGGGGGGGCTTTCGAGAGAGACCCAGTACTTC.

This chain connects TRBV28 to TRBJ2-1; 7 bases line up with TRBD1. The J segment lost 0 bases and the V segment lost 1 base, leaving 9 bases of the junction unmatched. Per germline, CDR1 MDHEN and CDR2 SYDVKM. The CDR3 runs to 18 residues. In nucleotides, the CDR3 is TGTGCCAGCAGTTTATATTCATACAGGGGAAGCTCCTACAATGAGCAGTTCTTC. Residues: CASSLYSYRGSSYNEQFF.

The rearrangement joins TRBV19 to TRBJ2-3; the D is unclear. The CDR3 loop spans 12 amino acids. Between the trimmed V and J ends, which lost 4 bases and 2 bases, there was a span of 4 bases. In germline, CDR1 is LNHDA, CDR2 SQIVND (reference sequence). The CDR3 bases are TGTGCCAGTAGTAGGGACACAGATACGCAGTATTTT. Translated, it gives CASSRDTDTQYF.

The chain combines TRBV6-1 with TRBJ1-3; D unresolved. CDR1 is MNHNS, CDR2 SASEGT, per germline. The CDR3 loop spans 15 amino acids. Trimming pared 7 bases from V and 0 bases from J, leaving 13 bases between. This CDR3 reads CASTIVVLSGNTIYF. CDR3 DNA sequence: TGTGCCAGCACGATTGTAGTTCTCTCTGGAAACACCATATATTTT.

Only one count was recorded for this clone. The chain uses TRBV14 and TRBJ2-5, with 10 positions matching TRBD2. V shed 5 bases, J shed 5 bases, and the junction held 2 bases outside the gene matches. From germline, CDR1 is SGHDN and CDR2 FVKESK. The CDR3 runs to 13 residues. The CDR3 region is CASSGGLAETQYF. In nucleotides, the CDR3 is TGTGCCAGCAGCGGGGGACTAGCGGAGACCCAGTACTTC.

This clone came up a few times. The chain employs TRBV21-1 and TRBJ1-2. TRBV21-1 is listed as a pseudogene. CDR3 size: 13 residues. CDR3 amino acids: CASSKRDCYGYTF. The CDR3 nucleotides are TGTGCCAGCAGCAAGAGGGATTGCTATGGCTACACCTTC.

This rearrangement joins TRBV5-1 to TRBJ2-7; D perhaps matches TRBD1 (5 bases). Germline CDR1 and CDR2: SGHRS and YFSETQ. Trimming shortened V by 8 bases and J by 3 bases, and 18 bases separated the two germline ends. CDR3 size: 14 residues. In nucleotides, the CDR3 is TGCGCCAGTTCGGATGGGGCAGCTTTCTACGAGCAGTACTTC. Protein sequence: CASSDGAAFYEQYF. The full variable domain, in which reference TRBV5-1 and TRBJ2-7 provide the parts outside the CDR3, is KAGVTQTPRYLIKTRGQQVTLSCSPISGHRSVSWYQQTPGQGLQFLFEYFSETQRNKGNFPGRFSGRQFSNSRSEMNVSTLELGDSALYLCASSDGAAFYEQYFGPGTRLTVT.

Here the CDR3 reads CASSEARGYTF. In nucleotides, the CDR3 is TGTGCCAGCAGTGAAGCGAGGGGCTACACCTTC. This chain connects TRBV6-1 to TRBJ1-2; D gene uncertain. Per the germline V gene, CDR1 is MNHNS and CDR2 is SASEGT. The CDR3 contains 11 residues. Trimming left V 0 bases short and J 8 bases short, with 4 bases between.

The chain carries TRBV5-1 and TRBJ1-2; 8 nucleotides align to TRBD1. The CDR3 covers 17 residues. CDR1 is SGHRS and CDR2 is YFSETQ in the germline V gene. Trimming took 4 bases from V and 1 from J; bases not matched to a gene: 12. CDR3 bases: TGCGCCAGCAGCGCCCCGTTGACAGGGGATGGTAACTATGGCTACACCTTC. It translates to CASSAPLTGDGNYGYTF.

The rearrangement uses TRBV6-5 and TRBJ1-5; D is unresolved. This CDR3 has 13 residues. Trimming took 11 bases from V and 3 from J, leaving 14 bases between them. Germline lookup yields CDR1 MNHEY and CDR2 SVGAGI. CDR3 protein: CAEGQAYNQPQHF. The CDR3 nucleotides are TGTGCCGAGGGTCAGGCCTACAATCAGCCCCAGCATTTT.

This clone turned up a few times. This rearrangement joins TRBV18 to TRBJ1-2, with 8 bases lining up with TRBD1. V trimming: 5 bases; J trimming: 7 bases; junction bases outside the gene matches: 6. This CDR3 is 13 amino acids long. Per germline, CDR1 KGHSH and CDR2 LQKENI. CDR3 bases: TGTGCCAGCTCAGTCGGGACAGGAAGTGGCTACACCTTC. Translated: CASSVGTGSGYTF.

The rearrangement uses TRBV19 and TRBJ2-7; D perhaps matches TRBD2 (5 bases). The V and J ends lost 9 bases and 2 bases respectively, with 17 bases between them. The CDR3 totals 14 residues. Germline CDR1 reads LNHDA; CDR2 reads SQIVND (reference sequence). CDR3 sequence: CASALAPGTYEQYF. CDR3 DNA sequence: TGTGCCAGCGCCCTGGCTCCGGGGACCTACGAGCAGTACTTC.

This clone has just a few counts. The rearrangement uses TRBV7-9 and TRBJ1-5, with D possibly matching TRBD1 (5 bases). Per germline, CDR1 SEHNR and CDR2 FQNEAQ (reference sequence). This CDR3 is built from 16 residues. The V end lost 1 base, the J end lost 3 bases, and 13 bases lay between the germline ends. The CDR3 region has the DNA TGTGCCAGCAGCTTAGGGGGCCAGGAGTTCAATCAGCCCCAGCATTTT. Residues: CASSLGGQEFNQPQHF.